This entry lists 9 T cell receptor beta chains sequenced from one sample in a study of Graves' ophthalmopathy and Graves' hyperthyroidism. Transcripts of RNA were the source for amplifying TCR beta CDR3 regions. RT-PCR was first run with HTBI primers, then multiplex PCR in a second round. MiXCR, run by TCRdb on the multiplex PCR reads, gives a single entry per CDR3 protein. The sample lists roughly 160,000 distinct CDR3 sequences, approximately 40% occurring once. Sequencing input: peripheral blood. Receptors were obtained from a man aged 30 to 39 with Graves' ophthalmopathy.

There are many counts of this clonotype. The chain links TRBV20-1 to TRBJ2-5, with 7 bases lining up with TRBD2. Germline CDR1 and CDR2: DFQATT and SNEGSKA (reference sequence). V dropped 1 base and J dropped 3; count of bases not matched to a gene: 8. The CDR3 totals 15 residues. CDR3 DNA sequence: TGCAGTGCTAGAGTGAGAGGGAGGGCTGAAGAGACCCAGTACTTC. It is translated as CSARVRGRAEETQYF.

This clonotype was seen a handful of times. The chain combines TRBV12-3 or TRBV12-4 with TRBJ2-7; D perhaps matches TRBD2 (5 bases). The germline V and J ends were trimmed by 5 bases and 0 bases, with 11 bases remaining between them. CDR3 size: 14 residues. The CDR3 nucleotides read TGTGCCAGCAGTCGCCGGGAATCCTCCTACGAGCAGTACTTC. This translates into CASSRRESSYEQYF.

The sample holds many counts of this clonotype. The chain combines TRBV28 with TRBJ1-2, with a weak D call TRBD1 (5 bases). CDR3 length: 15 amino acids. Germline assignment: CDR1 MDHEN and CDR2 SYDVKM. Trimming took 2 bases from V and 4 from J, leaving 14 bases between them. CDR3 loop: CASSLRGEVGYGYTF. The CDR3 coding sequence is TGTGCCAGCAGTTTACGGGGGGAGGTTGGCTATGGCTACACCTTC.

This clonotype was found many times. V and J are TRBV6-5 and TRBJ1-2; no reliable D call. The CDR3 is 13 residues long. Germline V CDR1 and CDR2: MNHEY, SVGAGI. V lost 3 bases to trimming and J lost 6 bases, with 11 bases between them. The CDR3 DNA follows: TGTGCCAGCAGTTATGGAGAAAGGGATGGCTACACCTTC. This sequence encodes CASSYGERDGYTF.

In this sample, this clonotype turned up many times. The chain has TRBV12-3 or TRBV12-4 and TRBJ2-7; no clear D. The V end was cut by 3 bases, the J end by 4 bases, with 16 bases between. CDR3 length equals 15 residues. CDR3 nucleotide sequence: TGTGCCAGCAGTTTCGGTCCAACACCTACGTACGAGCAGTACTTC. It encodes CASSFGPTPTYEQYF.

The chain carries TRBV2 and TRBJ1-1; D perhaps matches TRBD1 (5 bases). Germline V CDR1 and CDR2: SNHLY, FYNNEI. This CDR3 is built from 13 residues. V was clipped by 6 bases and J by 2 bases, with 10 bases between them. In DNA form, the CDR3 reads TGTGCCAGCAGCGCGACAGCAAACACTGAAGCTTTCTTT. Protein product: CASSATANTEAFF.

This clonotype showed up many times. The rearrangement uses TRBV12-3 or TRBV12-4 and TRBJ2-7; D possibly uses TRBD1 or TRBD2 (5 bases each). This CDR3 contains 13 residues. Trimming cost V 1 base and J 3 bases, with 7 bases left between them. The CDR3 here is CASSLGGYYEQYF. CDR3 in DNA: TGTGCCAGCAGTTTAGGGGGGTACTACGAGCAGTACTTC.

The CDR3 here is CASSFGFGARETQYF. In DNA form, the CDR3 reads TGTGCCAGCAGTTTTGGATTCGGAGCCAGGGAGACCCAGTACTTC. This chain links TRBV28 with TRBJ2-5; no firm D call. The CDR3 consists of 15 residues. V was pared by 3 bases and J by 5 bases, with 16 bases between. The germline CDR1 and CDR2 sequences are MDHEN and SYDVKM.

The chain carries TRBV7-2 and TRBJ1-2; D remains ambiguous. V shed 5 bases and J shed 8 bases, with 15 bases lying between them. Germline CDR1 reads SGHTA; CDR2 reads FQGNSA. CDR3 length equals 13 residues. In DNA, the CDR3 is TGTGCCAGCAGCCCCAGTAGTACCCGAGGCTACACCTTC. This encodes CASSPSSTRGYTF.